The 25 T cell receptor beta chains below were found in one sample sequenced in a study of response to subunit inactivated influenza vaccine. A single record per CDR3 protein comes from TCRdb applying MiXCR to the RT-PCR reads. The data contain about 800,000 distinct CDR3 sequences, about 20% of them singletons. The sample was PBMCs from blood, taken 4 to 6 days after vaccination. Receptor source: a man between 45 and 60 years old who received an inactivated influenza vaccine.

The genes are TRBV5-5 and TRBJ1-1; D might be TRBD1 (5 bases). This CDR3 contains 14 residues. Germline V gene data show CDR1 as SGHKS and CDR2 as YYEKEE (reference sequence). The V gene lost 1 base and the J gene lost 0 bases, with 7 bases spanning the gap. CDR3 in DNA: TGTGCCAGCAGCTTGTGGGGGATGAACACTGAAGCTTTCTTT. As protein: CASSLWGMNTEAFF.

V gene TRBV10-3 combines with J gene TRBJ2-1; D may be TRBD2 (6 bases). The CDR3 covers 12 residues. Trimming stripped 3 bases from V and 10 bases from J, with 10 bases between. Germline lookup yields CDR1 ENHRY and CDR2 SYGVKD. The CDR3 DNA sequence: TGTGCCATCAGTGAACTAGCAGGAGAGCAGTTCTTC. Translation gives CAISELAGEQFF.

The chain recombines TRBV18 with TRBJ1-5; D unresolved. CDR1 is KGHSH and CDR2 is LQKENI in the germline V gene. The CDR3 is 13 residues long. V gave up 3 bases and J gave up 8 bases, with 11 bases separating them. The CDR3 nucleotides read TGTGCCAGCTCACCGACTTTAGACGAGCCCCAGCATTTT. This sequence encodes CASSPTLDEPQHF. The variable domain in full, completed from reference TRBV18 and TRBJ1-5, reads NAGVMQNPRHLVRRRGQEARLRCSPMKGHSHVYWYRQLPEEGLKFMVYLQKENIIDESGMPKERFSAEFPKEGPSILRIQQVVRGDSAAYFCASSPTLDEPQHFGDGTRLSIL.

This clonotype has a handful of counts. V and J are TRBV7-8 and TRBJ2-2; D is uncertain. The V end was cut by 8 bases, the J end by 8 bases, with 18 bases between. In germline, CDR1 is SGHVS, CDR2 FQNEAQ. This CDR3 region has 14 residues. DNA for the CDR3: TGTGCCAGCGGCCCGCGTTTTAACTCGGGGGAGCTGTTTTTT. Protein sequence: CASGPRFNSGELFF.

In nucleotides, the CDR3 is TGCAGTGCTAGAGATGCGGGAGATCCAGGGGAGACCCAGTACTTC. This translates into CSARDAGDPGETQYF. V is TRBV20-1 and J is TRBJ2-5; 7 bases map to TRBD2. Germline assignment: CDR1 DFQATT and CDR2 SNEGSKA (reference sequence). The CDR3 runs to 15 residues. The junction had 9 bases not matched to a gene; V was cut back by 0 bases and J by 5 bases.

Ten or more counts support this clonotype. The chain has TRBV30 and TRBJ2-2; 7 nucleotides match TRBD2. Germline V gene data show CDR1 as GTSNPN and CDR2 as SVGIG (reference sequence). V lost 2 bases to trimming and J lost 6 bases; unmatched junction nucleotides: 6. The CDR3 contains 14 residues. CDR3 amino acids: CAWSLAEPAGELFF. As DNA, the CDR3 is TGTGCCTGGAGTCTAGCGGAACCGGCCGGGGAGCTGTTTTTT.

The chain links TRBV7-9 to TRBJ2-7; D perhaps matches TRBD2 (6 bases). The germline V gene has CDR1 SEHNR and CDR2 FQNEAQ (reference sequence). The CDR3 is 11 residues long. With 8 bases removed from V and 4 bases from J, the gap between germline ends came to 9 bases. The CDR3 spells CASDGGYEQYF. The CDR3 DNA reads as TGTGCCAGCGACGGGGGATACGAGCAGTACTTC.

This chain links TRBV5-1 with TRBJ2-1; 7 nucleotides align to TRBD1. The CDR3 sequence is 15 residues long. Germline CDR1 and CDR2: SGHRS and YFSETQ. The J segment lost 3 bases and the V segment lost 2 bases, leaving 5 bases of the junction unmatched. CDR3 amino acids: CASSFEQGLYNEQFF. Here the CDR3 DNA reads TGCGCCAGCAGCTTTGAACAGGGGCTCTACAATGAGCAGTTCTTC.

This clonotype was observed a few times. The chain uses TRBV7-3 and TRBJ2-1; 7 bases line up with TRBD1. The germline V gene has CDR1 SGHTA and CDR2 FQGTGA. CDR3 length: 15 amino acids. V was clipped by 5 bases and J by 9 bases; unmatched bases: 13. CDR3 sequence reads: CASSEFPTGFPEQFF. CDR3 DNA: TGTGCCAGCAGCGAATTCCCGACAGGGTTCCCTGAGCAGTTCTTC.

This clonotype occurred a few times. The chain joins TRBV10-3 to TRBJ2-7; no clear D. In germline, CDR1 is ENHRY, CDR2 SYGVKD. The CDR3 loop spans 12 amino acids. V was cut by 4 bases and J by 6 bases, with 10 bases left in between. CDR3 residues: CAISVDEAEQYF. CDR3 nucleotide sequence: TGTGCCATCAGTGTGGACGAGGCCGAGCAGTACTTC.

This clonotype was observed a handful of times. The rearrangement links TRBV7-9 to TRBJ2-7; weak D call: TRBD2 (6 bases). The CDR3 covers 14 residues. V was cut by 5 bases and J by 5 bases, with 16 bases left in between. The germline gives CDR1 SEHNR, CDR2 FQNEAQ (reference sequence). CDR3 DNA: TGTGCCAGCAGCGACGGACGGTCGGGGGACGAGCAGTACTTC. Amino acid sequence: CASSDGRSGDEQYF.

There are a few counts of this clonotype. The chain combines TRBV20-1 with TRBJ2-1; 7 bases match TRBD2. The CDR3 extends over 13 amino acids. The V and J ends lost 0 bases and 6 bases, in that order; junction bases with no gene match: 2. Germline CDR1 is DFQATT and CDR2 is SNEGSKA (reference sequence). The CDR3 DNA follows: TGCAGTGCTAGAGAGGGGGGGACCAATGAGCAGTTCTTC. Encoded protein: CSAREGGTNEQFF.

The table lists this clonotype with a few counts. This chain joins TRBV28 and TRBJ2-3, with a weak D call TRBD1 (6 bases). This CDR3 is 16 amino acids long. Trimming cost V 5 bases and J 1 base, with 16 bases left between them. Germline CDR1 is MDHEN and CDR2 is SYDVKM. The CDR3 spells CASSGGHGWGTDTQYF. The DNA of the CDR3 is TGTGCCAGCAGTGGGGGCCACGGATGGGGCACAGATACGCAGTATTTT.

This clonotype was recorded at least ten times. The genes are TRBV12-3 or TRBV12-4 and TRBJ1-5; D is possibly TRBD1 (6 bases). The V gene lost 7 bases and the J gene lost 3 bases, with 19 bases spanning the gap. The CDR3 has 16 amino acids. CDR3 in DNA: TGTGCCAGCAACACCGGGGGCGCGGGGCCCAATCAGCCCCAGCATTTT. This encodes CASNTGGAGPNQPQHF.

This clonotype was detected only a few times. V is TRBV14 and J is TRBJ2-1, with D hard to call. The V gene's germline CDR1 is SGHDN and CDR2 FVKESK. This CDR3 spans 13 amino acids. The V end was cut by 4 bases, the J end by 4 bases, with 8 bases between. In nucleotides, the CDR3 is TGTGCCAGCAGCCGGGTAAATTACAATGAGCAGTTCTTC. Residues: CASSRVNYNEQFF.

This clonotype was counted a few times. The rearrangement joins TRBV5-1 to TRBJ1-4; tentative D call: TRBD1 (5 bases). The CDR3 has 13 amino acids. The germline gives CDR1 SGHRS, CDR2 YFSETQ. Trimming removed 5 bases from V and 7 bases from J, with 12 bases in between. In DNA form, the CDR3 reads TGCGCCAGCAGAGGAGGGGAGGCTGAAAAACTGTTTTTT. Protein: CASRGGEAEKLFF.

The V gene is TRBV13, the J gene TRBJ2-5; 9 bases line up with TRBD2. Germline trimming cut 6 bases from V and 7 bases from J; bases unmatched to any gene: 15. Germline CDR1 PRHDT, CDR2 FYEKMQ (reference sequence). The CDR3 has 16 amino acids. The CDR3 reads CASSFKAEREDGTQYF. The CDR3 region has the DNA TGTGCCAGCAGTTTTAAGGCTGAGCGGGAGGATGGGACCCAGTACTTC. The variable domain in full, with the rest retrieved from reference TRBV13 and TRBJ2-5, is AAGVIQSPRHLIKEKRETATLKCYPIPRHDTVYWYQQGPGQDPQFLISFYEKMQSDKGSIPDRFSAQQFSDYHSELNMSSLELGDSALYFCASSFKAEREDGTQYFGPGTRLLVL.

Only a few counts were recorded for this clonotype. The chain couples TRBV20-1 to TRBJ2-2; D ambiguous. The germline CDR1 and CDR2 sequences are DFQATT and SNEGSKA (reference sequence). The CDR3 loop spans 13 amino acids. V shed 3 bases and J shed 2 bases, with 7 bases lying between them. For the CDR3, the DNA is TGCAGTGCTAGTTTTCTAAACACCGGGGAGCTGTTTTTT. This encodes CSASFLNTGELFF.

This clonotype was counted a few times. J is TRBJ2-7 and V is TRBV12-3 or TRBV12-4, with D unclear. V was shortened by 5 bases and J by 0 bases, with 14 bases between the two germline ends. CDR3 length equals 15 residues. The CDR3 protein is CASSALLGTSYEQYF. The CDR3 nucleotides are TGTGCCAGCAGTGCCTTACTCGGAACCTCCTACGAGCAGTACTTC.

The V call is TRBV5-1, the J call TRBJ1-6, with 8 bases matching TRBD1. The V gene's germline CDR1 is SGHRS and CDR2 YFSETQ. The V and J ends lost 2 bases and 13 bases, in that order; junction bases with no gene match: 11. The CDR3 sequence is 15 residues long. CDR3 DNA: TGCGCCAGCAGCTTAGTGGGTCAGGGGGCTCGTCCCCTCCACTTT. Protein: CASSLVGQGARPLHF. The whole variable domain, filled in from reference TRBV5-1 and TRBJ1-6, reads KAGVTQTPRYLIKTRGQQVTLSCSPISGHRSVSWYQQTPGQGLQFLFEYFSETQRNKGNFPGRFSGRQFSNSRSEMNVSTLELGDSALYLCASSLVGQGARPLHFGNGTRLTVT.

This clonotype was detected only a few times. The chain combines TRBV6-2 or TRBV6-3 with TRBJ2-5; 9 nucleotides agree with TRBD1. This CDR3 region has 15 residues. Germline loops: CDR1 MNHEY, CDR2 SVGEGT. V trimming: 4 bases; J trimming: 1 base; junction bases outside the gene matches: 4. The CDR3 nucleotides are TGTGCCAGCAGTTCCCGGGACAGGGTCCAAGAGACCCAGTACTTC. Translated, it gives CASSSRDRVQETQYF.

This clonotype appeared a few times. CDR3 in DNA: TGCAGTGCTAGGCGCGGGGGAGGGGGCTTCTCTGGGGCCAACGTCCTGACTTTC. It translates to CSARRGGGGFSGANVLTF. The chain employs TRBV20-1 and TRBJ2-6, with D perhaps being TRBD1 or TRBD2 (7 bases each). The CDR3 runs 18 residues. Germline V gene data show CDR1 as DFQATT and CDR2 as SNEGSKA (reference sequence). V shed 3 bases and J shed 0 bases, with 18 bases lying between them.

There are a few counts of this clonotype. The chain joins TRBV7-9 to TRBJ2-7, with D tentatively TRBD1 or TRBD2 (5 bases each). Germline loops: CDR1 SEHNR, CDR2 FQNEAQ (reference sequence). The CDR3 runs to 14 residues. This chain's CDR3 is CAVPRGANSYEQYF. The DNA for the CDR3 is TGTGCTGTCCCTCGGGGCGCAAATTCCTACGAGCAGTACTTC.

This clonotype was counted once. The V and J genes are TRBV20-1 and TRBJ1-5; no definite D call. V lost 0 bases, J lost 6 bases, and 6 bases lay in between. Per the germline V gene, CDR1 is DFQATT and CDR2 is SNEGSKA (reference sequence). This CDR3 spans 12 amino acids. The CDR3: CSARDLRQPQHF. In nucleotides, the CDR3 is TGCAGTGCTAGAGATTTGCGTCAGCCCCAGCATTTT.

The chain is built from TRBV7-9 and TRBJ1-2, with TRBD1 as a possible D gene (5 bases). V lost 9 bases to trimming and J lost 3 bases, with 26 bases between them. The CDR3 has 17 amino acids. Per germline, CDR1 SEHNR and CDR2 FQNEAQ (reference sequence). In DNA, the CDR3 is TGTGCCAGTCGCGCGCCCCTTAGGACAACGGGAGACTATGGCTACACCTTC. It encodes CASRAPLRTTGDYGYTF.